The entry below describes one T cell receptor (beta chain). These data are taken from a study of blood T cell repertoires in COVID-19. Looking at the study overall: From the United States, Italy and Spain came samples of acute and convalescent COVID-19. T cells, B-cell-depleted T cells, or PBMCs provided the cDNA or gDNA that served as material.

Using immunoSEQ multiplex PCR, the repertoire was profiled, and TCRdb retains in-frame clones only, with some absent. The sample holds 200,000 to 250,000 clones; 86% are singletons and the top ten take 1.5% to 2%. Germline V gene sequence: CDR1 MDHEN, CDR2 SYDVKM. Between the trimmed V and J ends, which lost 5 bases and 7 bases, there was a span of 14 bases. The CDR3 is 13 residues long. The gene calls are TRBV28 and TRBJ1-2; a weak D match, TRBD1 (5 bases). This receptor was identified in a woman in her sixties who had recovered from COVID-19. Sequencing used peripheral blood. CDR3 region: CASSPGGELGYTF. The CDR3, as DNA: TGTGCCAGCAGTCCCGGGGGGGAGCTTGGCTACACCTTC.